Shown below are 20 T cell receptor beta chains from a single sample sequenced in a study of T cell responses to AZD1222 COVID-19 vaccine (dated by TCRdb to 2020 to 2022). In light of the paper, this sample's time point label describes: baseline before first vaccination. To prepare the library, the immunoSEQ multiplex PCR assay was applied. The table comes from immuneACCESS by way of TCRdb, which keeps in-frame sequences with V and J called. Part of the clones is missing from these tables; in studies checked, under half for an unresolved V gene and the rest for unknown reasons. The sample table records more than 90,000 clones; roughly 87% of these occur just once. The ten largest clones add up to approximately 15% of the sample. The sequencing used peripheral blood, collected on day 0 of AZD1222 vaccination. These receptors all stem from an adult in good health.

The chain carries TRBV15 and TRBJ2-7, with D perhaps assigned TRBD1 or TRBD2 (5 bases each). The CDR3 is made up of 14 amino acids. Trimming removed 1 base from V and 6 bases from J, with 13 bases in between. Per the germline V gene, CDR1 is LNHNV and CDR2 is YYDKDF (reference sequence). Here the CDR3 reads CATSRAGTAGEQYF. CDR3 sequence (DNA): TGTGCCACCAGCAGAGCGGGGACCGCGGGCGAGCAGTACTTC.

V is TRBV7-9 and J is TRBJ2-3; TRBD2 matches 14 bases. Losses at the gene ends were 3 bases for V and 0 bases for J; bases not matched to a gene: 5. CDR1 and CDR2 (germline): SEHNR, FQNEAQ (reference sequence). This CDR3 region has 18 residues. CDR3 loop: CASSLVRLAGGSTDTQYF. The CDR3 region has the DNA TGTGCCAGCAGCTTGGTTCGACTAGCGGGAGGGAGCACAGATACGCAGTATTTT.

As DNA, the CDR3 is TGTGCCAGCAGCTTACGGGGATTCAATGAGCAGTTCTTC. The encoded protein is CASSLRGFNEQFF. The V call is TRBV7-3, the J call TRBJ2-1; D is perhaps TRBD2 (5 bases). CDR3 size: 13 residues. Trimming removed 2 bases at V and 6 bases at J, with 8 bases between. Per germline, CDR1 SGHTA and CDR2 FQGTGA.

V gene TRBV18 combines with J gene TRBJ2-3; 13 bases align to TRBD2. The V gene end was trimmed by 4 bases and the J gene end by 0 bases; junction bases not matched to a gene: 7. This CDR3 is 18 amino acids long. Germline V CDR1 and CDR2: KGHSH, LQKENI. This CDR3 reads CASSRAGTSGTSTDTQYF. In nucleotides, the CDR3 is TGTGCCAGCTCACGCGCCGGGACTAGCGGGACAAGCACAGATACGCAGTATTTT.

The chain links TRBV9 to TRBJ1-2; the D gene is possibly TRBD1 (5 bases). V was shortened by 0 bases and J by 5 bases, with 11 bases between the two germline ends. Germline V gene lookup returns CDR1 SGDLS and CDR2 YYNGEE. This CDR3 is 14 amino acids long. The CDR3 reads CASSVGGGEYGYTF. The CDR3 coding sequence is TGTGCCAGCAGCGTAGGGGGCGGGGAATATGGCTACACCTTC.

The rearrangement joins TRBV12-3 or TRBV12-4 to TRBJ1-4; no reliable D call. V was trimmed by 6 bases and J by 8 bases, leaving 13 bases between them. The CDR3 contains 13 residues. The CDR3 loop reads CASSPQSVEKLFF. In DNA, the CDR3 is TGTGCCAGCAGCCCACAAAGTGTGGAAAAACTGTTTTTT.

The V and J genes are TRBV28 and TRBJ1-4; the D is unclear. This CDR3 is 15 amino acids long. Trimming shortened V by 5 bases and J by 4 bases, and 14 bases separated the two germline ends. Per germline, CDR1 MDHEN and CDR2 SYDVKM. The CDR3 region is CASSPSDWRNEKLFF. As DNA, the CDR3 is TGTGCCAGCAGTCCCTCGGACTGGCGTAATGAAAAACTGTTTTTT.

This chain connects TRBV21-1 to TRBJ1-3. TRBV21-1 is annotated as a pseudogene. The CDR3 runs 14 residues. The CDR3 sequence is CASSKAPRRNTIYF. The CDR3 nucleotides are TGTGCCAGCAGCAAAGCGCCGAGGAGAAACACCATATATTTT.

The J gene is TRBJ2-7, the V gene TRBV5-6; TRBD1 is a possible D gene (5 bases). CDR3 length: 13 residues. Germline-derived CDR1 and CDR2 are SGHDT and YYEEEE. The V end lost 0 bases, the J end lost 3 bases, and 7 bases lay between the germline ends. CDR3 in amino acids: CASSLVQGYEQYF. The CDR3 DNA reads TGTGCCAGCAGCTTGGTCCAGGGCTACGAGCAGTACTTC.

This chain joins TRBV5-1 and TRBJ2-2; 7 bases match TRBD1. The CDR3 is 15 amino acids. Per the germline V gene, CDR1 is SGHRS and CDR2 is YFSETQ. V trimming: 5 bases; J trimming: 3 bases; junction bases outside the gene matches: 7. This CDR3 reads CASSIGTADTGELFF. CDR3 nucleotide sequence: TGCGCCAGCAGTATCGGGACAGCAGACACCGGGGAGCTGTTTTTT. The full variable domain, rest sourced from reference TRBV5-1 and TRBJ2-2, is KAGVTQTPRYLIKTRGQQVTLSCSPISGHRSVSWYQQTPGQGLQFLFEYFSETQRNKGNFPGRFSGRQFSNSRSEMNVSTLELGDSALYLCASSIGTADTGELFFGEGSRLTVL.

V and J are TRBV6-5 and TRBJ2-7; 12 bases match TRBD2. The CDR3 extends over 16 amino acids. CDR1 is MNHEY, CDR2 SVGAGI, per germline. Trimming cost V 2 bases and J 3 bases; bases outside gene matches: 5. CDR3 sequence: CASSYDPSGRVYEQYF. CDR3 nucleotides: TGTGCCAGCAGTTACGATCCTAGCGGGAGGGTCTACGAGCAGTACTTC.

By sample share, this clone is medium-sized. The V and J genes are TRBV27 and TRBJ2-1; 7 bases match TRBD1. Germline V gene data show CDR1 as MNHEY and CDR2 as SMNVEV (reference sequence). The CDR3 is 14 residues long. The trim removed 7 bases at V and 4 bases at J, leaving 7 bases unmatched. The DNA for the CDR3 is TGTGCCAGCATCTCTTCGACAGGGTACAATGAGCAGTTCTTC. Amino acids: CASISSTGYNEQFF.

The genes are TRBV20-1 and TRBJ1-1; no reliable D call. The CDR3 is made up of 10 amino acids. Trimming cost V 3 bases and J 11 bases, with 10 bases left between them. CDR1 DFQATT and CDR2 SNEGSKA come from the germline V gene (reference sequence). CDR3: CSARGSAAFF. CDR3 nucleotides: TGCAGTGCTAGGGGTTCCGCGGCTTTCTTT.

The chain joins TRBV12-2 to TRBJ1-2; no check of the table's D call, TRBD1, against the DNA was made. TRBV12-2 is designated a pseudogene. This CDR3 is built from 16 residues. The CDR3 loop reads CASRLGQGSGNYGYTF. The CDR3 DNA reads as TGTGCAAGTCGCTTAGGCCAGGGGTCGGGAAACTATGGCTACACCTTC.

The gene calls are TRBV19 and TRBJ2-7, with a tentative D call TRBD2 (8 bases). V dropped 3 bases and J dropped 5 bases, with 14 bases sitting between them. Per germline, CDR1 LNHDA and CDR2 SQIVND (reference sequence). This CDR3 comprises 14 residues. The CDR3 coding sequence is TGTGCCAGTAGTATCGGGAGGGGGCTGAACGAGCAGTACTTC. Its translation: CASSIGRGLNEQYF.

This chain joins TRBV5-4 and TRBJ1-4, with a weak D call TRBD1 (6 bases). This CDR3 has 15 residues. The germline CDR1 and CDR2 sequences are SGHNT and YYREEE (reference sequence). The germline V and J ends were trimmed by 4 bases and 2 bases, with 12 bases remaining between them. DNA of the CDR3: TGTGCCAGCAGCCGCGGGGGGGCCACTAATGAAAAACTGTTTTTT. It encodes CASSRGGATNEKLFF.

The gene calls are TRBV5-1 and TRBJ1-1, with D tentatively TRBD1 (6 bases). V was cut by 7 bases and J by 1 base, with 23 bases left in between. The CDR3 runs to 17 residues. The germline CDR1 and CDR2 sequences are SGHRS and YFSETQ. CDR3 region: CASSQTPGAYKNTEAFF. DNA of the CDR3: TGCGCCAGCTCCCAAACCCCAGGGGCCTACAAGAACACTGAAGCTTTCTTT.

The V call is TRBV19, the J call TRBJ1-5; 11 nucleotides align to TRBD1. The V and J ends lost 8 bases and 2 bases, in that order; junction bases with no gene match: 5. Germline CDR1 LNHDA, CDR2 SQIVND (reference sequence). The CDR3 contains 15 residues. CDR3 in amino acids: CASSDRGRGNQPQHF. The DNA of the CDR3 is TGTGCCAGTTCGGACAGGGGGCGCGGCAATCAGCCCCAGCATTTT. Combining the CDR3 with reference TRBV19 and TRBJ1-5 gives the whole variable domain DGGITQSPKYLFRKEGQNVTLSCEQNLNHDAMYWYRQDPGQGLRLIYYSQIVNDFQKGDIAEGYSVSREKKESFPLTVTSAQKNPTAFYLCASSDRGRGNQPQHFGDGTRLSIL.

V usage is TRBV3-1 (or the pseudogene TRBV3-2) and J usage is TRBJ1-4; D might be TRBD1 (6 bases). The CDR3 is made up of 14 amino acids. Germline V lookup: CDR1 LGHDT, CDR2 YNNKEL (reference sequence). Trimming removed 3 bases at V and 7 bases at J, with 12 bases between. The CDR3 DNA follows: TGTGCCAGCAGCCAGACAGGCGGTGGTGAAAAACTGTTTTTT. It yields the protein CASSQTGGGEKLFF.

This chain joins TRBV27 and TRBJ2-1; 8 positions match TRBD2. The CDR3 length is 16 residues. Germline V CDR1 and CDR2: MNHEY, SMNVEV (reference sequence). V was pared by 5 bases and J by 6 bases, with 12 bases of the junction left unmatched. The CDR3 DNA is TGTGCCAGCAGTCCCCTCAGGACTAGCCGCTTCAATGAGCAGTTCTTC. Translated: CASSPLRTSRFNEQFF.